These 14 T cell receptor beta chains share one sample of origin, sequenced in a study of T cell repertoires in cytomegalovirus infection. MiXCR, run by TCRdb on the reads, gives a single entry per CDR3 protein. The sample gives about half a million distinct CDR3 sequences, around a third of which show up once; about a sixth is in the top ten. No antigen has been assigned to these receptors. The source was cultured PBMCs, collected from culture after CMV antigen stimulation. These receptors all stem from a human donor in good health (CMV status not recorded). Some clones in this sample may be carry-over from other donors' samples.

The V gene is TRBV28, the J gene TRBJ2-7, with D hard to call. CDR3 length equals 12 residues. Germline CDR1 and CDR2: MDHEN and SYDVKM. V lost 6 bases and J 6 bases, leaving 12 bases between the germline ends. The CDR3 protein is CASSPSGPEQYF. In DNA, the CDR3 is TGTGCCAGCAGCCCCTCGGGTCCCGAGCAGTACTTC.

This clonotype was seen more than once but under ten times. The chain carries TRBV11-2 and TRBJ2-1; 11 bases align to TRBD2. Germline CDR1 SGHAT, CDR2 FQNNGV. This CDR3 has 18 amino acids. Unmatched junction bases numbered 14, after V lost 4 bases and J lost 6 bases. This CDR3 is CASSSPTLIAGGINEQFF. DNA for the CDR3: TGTGCCAGCAGCTCGCCCACTCTAATAGCGGGAGGGATCAATGAGCAGTTCTTC.

This clonotype was seen once. The chain uses TRBV5-4 and TRBJ2-2; D might be TRBD1 (7 bases). Germline CDR1 is SGHNT and CDR2 is YYREEE (reference sequence). The CDR3 totals 15 residues. The ends were cut back, 4 bases at V and 5 bases at J, with 15 bases in the middle. The CDR3 DNA follows: TGTGCCAGCAGCCAACGGGCAGGGGGGACCGGGGAGCTGTTTTTT. Translated, it gives CASSQRAGGTGELFF.

The V and J genes are TRBV19 and TRBJ1-2, with TRBD1 as a possible D gene (5 bases). Germline-derived CDR1 and CDR2 are LNHDA and SQIVND (reference sequence). V was shortened by 3 bases and J by 8 bases, with 13 bases between the two germline ends. The CDR3 length is 13 residues. CDR3 in DNA: TGTGCCAGTAGTATCCCCAGGGTCGACGGCTACACCTTC. This translates into CASSIPRVDGYTF. The complete variable domain, with remaining parts taken from reference TRBV19 and TRBJ1-2, reads DGGITQSPKYLFRKEGQNVTLSCEQNLNHDAMYWYRQDPGQGLRLIYYSQIVNDFQKGDIAEGYSVSREKKESFPLTVTSAQKNPTAFYLCASSIPRVDGYTFGSGTRLTVV.

The DNA of the CDR3 is TGTGCCAGCAGCTCCCGACAGGGTTGGACCGGGGAGCTGTTTTTT. Its protein product is CASSSRQGWTGELFF. The chain recombines TRBV7-2 with TRBJ2-2; 7 bases agree with TRBD1. This CDR3 is 15 amino acids long. Trimming at V came to 4 bases and at J to 5 bases, leaving 7 bases not matched to a gene. Germline V gene data show CDR1 as SGHTA and CDR2 as FQGNSA.

This clonotype was found a few times. The chain has TRBV27 and TRBJ1-3, with D possibly being TRBD1 (5 bases). Trimming took off 2 bases at V and 0 bases at J, with 14 bases between the two ends. There are 17 residues in the CDR3. Germline V gene lookup returns CDR1 MNHEY and CDR2 SMNVEV (reference sequence). The CDR3 DNA follows: TGTGCCAGCAGTTTAGCCTGCAGGGAAACCTCTGGAAACACCATATATTTT. Amino acid sequence: CASSLACRETSGNTIYF.

This clonotype has a handful of counts. V is TRBV19 and J is TRBJ2-1; D is unclear. This CDR3 contains 16 residues. The ends were cut back, 5 bases at V and 3 bases at J, with 17 bases in the middle. The V gene's germline CDR1 is LNHDA and CDR2 SQIVND (reference sequence). The CDR3 coding sequence is TGTGCCAGTAGTCACCTCGGAGATTCCTACTACAATGAGCAGTTCTTC. Encoded protein: CASSHLGDSYYNEQFF.

This clonotype was detected ten times or more. The rearrangement joins TRBV28 to TRBJ2-7; no clear D. Germline CDR1 is MDHEN and CDR2 is SYDVKM. V was clipped by 2 bases and J by 2 bases, with 7 bases between them. This CDR3 has 13 amino acids. The CDR3 sequence: CASSLGLTYEQYF. The CDR3 DNA is TGTGCCAGCAGTTTAGGTCTGACCTACGAGCAGTACTTC.

The CDR3 loop reads CASSQDLFAGVGTQYF. The CDR3 bases are TGTGCCAGCAGCCAAGATCTTTTTGCGGGAGTGGGGACCCAGTACTTC. The chain employs TRBV3-1 and TRBJ2-5, with 7 nucleotides matching TRBD2. The germline gives CDR1 LGHDT, CDR2 YNNKEL (reference sequence). The CDR3 is 16 residues long. After removal of 0 bases from V and 7 bases from J, the junction contained 11 bases not matched to a gene.

V and J are TRBV19 and TRBJ1-2; D is ambiguous. Looked up from germline, CDR1 is LNHDA and CDR2 is SQIVND (reference sequence). This CDR3 spans 15 amino acids. Trimming left V 1 base short and J 4 bases short, with 13 bases between. CDR3 nucleotides: TGTGCCAGTAGTATAGGTTCGGGAACCCTCTATGGCTACACCTTC. Translating gives CASSIGSGTLYGYTF.

At least ten counts were recorded for this clonotype. The gene calls are TRBV12-5 and TRBJ2-2; TRBD1 or TRBD2 may be the D gene (5 bases each). The CDR3 has 16 residues. Germline lookup yields CDR1 LGHNT and CDR2 FRNRAP. V was cut by 3 bases and J by 9 bases, with 20 bases left in between. This CDR3 reads CASGLRDRGINRELFF. CDR3 coding DNA: TGTGCTAGTGGTTTAAGGGACCGTGGGATAAATAGGGAGCTGTTTTTT.

The rearrangement links TRBV6-2 or TRBV6-3 to TRBJ2-1, with 7 bases aligning to TRBD2. The CDR3 is 18 amino acids. CDR1 is MNHEY, CDR2 SVGEGT, per germline. Trimming at V came to 0 bases and at J to 8 bases, leaving 16 bases not matched to a gene. This CDR3 is CASSYSIEHGREIDEQFF. DNA for the CDR3: TGTGCCAGCAGTTACTCGATAGAGCACGGGCGGGAGATAGATGAGCAGTTCTTC.

The chain has TRBV5-6 and TRBJ2-3, with unresolved D. V dropped 4 bases and J dropped 2 bases, with 14 bases sitting between them. Germline values: CDR1 SGHDT, CDR2 YYEEEE. This CDR3 spans 15 amino acids. The CDR3 bases are TGTGCCAGCAGCCGCGACGGAGTATTCACAGATACGCAGTATTTT. Encoded protein: CASSRDGVFTDTQYF.

In its sample, this clonotype was seen a few times. CDR3 sequence (DNA): TGCGCCAGCAGCGTGCCAGGGGCGGCTAACACTGAAGCTTTCTTT. Amino acids: CASSVPGAANTEAFF. This chain uses TRBV5-1 with TRBJ1-1; D perhaps matches TRBD1 (6 bases). V was cut by 4 bases and J by 2 bases, with 15 bases left in between. Germline loops: CDR1 SGHRS, CDR2 YFSETQ. This CDR3 spans 15 amino acids.